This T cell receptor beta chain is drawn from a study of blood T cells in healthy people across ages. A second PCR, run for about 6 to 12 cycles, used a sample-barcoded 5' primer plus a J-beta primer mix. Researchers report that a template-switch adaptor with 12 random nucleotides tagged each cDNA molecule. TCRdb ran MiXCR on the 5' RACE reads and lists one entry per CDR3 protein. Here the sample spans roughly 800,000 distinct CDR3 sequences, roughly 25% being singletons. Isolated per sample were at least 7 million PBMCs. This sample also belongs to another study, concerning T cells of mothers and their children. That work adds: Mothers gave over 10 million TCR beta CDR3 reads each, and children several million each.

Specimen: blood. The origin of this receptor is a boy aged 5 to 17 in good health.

For the CDR3, the DNA is TGTGCCAGCAGCCTGGACATCCCCCACGAGCAGTACTTC. It encodes CASSLDIPHEQYF. The J gene is TRBJ2-7, the V gene TRBV5-5; tentative D call: TRBD1 (5 bases). CDR1 is SGHKS and CDR2 is YYEKEE in the germline V gene (reference sequence). This CDR3 has 13 amino acids. V gave up 4 bases and J gave up 5 bases, with 13 bases separating them.